This TCR beta chain comes out of a study of regulatory T cells in long-lasting Graves disease. This clonotype has ten or more counts. HTBI primers from iRepertoire and Arm-PCR of CDR3 regions yielded the TCR beta libraries. TCRdb re-analysed the multiplex PCR reads in MiXCR, keeping a single row per CDR3 protein. Here the sample spans roughly 610,000 distinct CDR3 sequences, 16% being singletons. V shed 7 bases, J shed 6 bases, and the junction held 11 bases outside the gene matches. Germline V lookup: CDR1 SGHVS, CDR2 FQNEAQ. CDR3 length equals 14 residues. Indicated time point: newly diagnosed GD, antithyroid drugs for less than 3 months. Scientists built the TCR library using RNA that was extracted from PBMCs. These data were also filed under a second study, of T cells in Graves' hyperthyroidism and ophthalmopathy.

The V and J genes are TRBV7-8 and TRBJ1-2, with 7 positions matching TRBD1. This sequence was found in a woman in her 30s with Graves disease. Here the sequenced sample was peripheral blood mononuclear cells (PBMCs), taken at new diagnosis, from a patient treated with antithyroid drugs. CDR3 in DNA: TGTGCCAGCACCCGCGAGGACAGGCTGGATGGCTACACCTTC. Its protein product is CASTREDRLDGYTF.